A single count supports the clone carrying this TCR beta chain. What it binds is unknown. Germline loops: CDR1 SEHNR, CDR2 FQNEAQ (reference sequence). The V gene lost 5 bases and the J gene lost 1 base, with 11 bases spanning the gap. This CDR3 has 15 residues. The data belong to a study of cytomegalovirus exposure and HLA in healthy donors. Broader study findings: A few chains linked to CMV were shown in vitro to be specific for CMV antigens. Later analysis showed TCR association rates varying by HLA locus, highest for DRB1 and lowest for HLA-C.

PCR involved 60 Vbeta and 13 Jbeta primers. This table comes from immunoSEQ multiplex PCR, and its TCRdb copy is limited to in-frame clones, with some not included. The sample shows 150,000 to 200,000 clones, about three quarters of them seen only once. The sequencing input was PBMCs. The sequence came from a man between 35 and 55 years old in good health and CMV-seronegative. The rearrangement joins TRBV7-9 to TRBJ2-2; a weak D match, TRBD1 (6 bases). For the CDR3, the DNA is TGTGCCAGCAGCAATCAGGGGAAGAACACCGGGGAGCTGTTTTTT. Protein sequence: CASSNQGKNTGELFF.